The source of this TCR beta chain is a study of cytomegalovirus exposure and HLA in healthy donors. The wider study: A data release that came early held tens of millions of unique TCRs from HLA-typed donors. Findings and caveats of the study: Whilst most TCR sequences proved rare, a subset of public TCRs occurred across many donors.

Vbeta (60) and Jbeta (13) primers were used in the PCR. Sequencing used immunoSEQ multiplex PCR; TCRdb keeps in-frame clones, though not all of them. The table has 150,000 to 200,000 clones, around four fifths seen once. CDR3 size: 14 residues. Trimming cost V 10 bases and J 5 bases, with 18 bases left between them. Germline-derived CDR1 and CDR2 are MDHEN and SYDVKM. In regard to this clone: Its antigen is unidentified.

The TCR sequence derives from a man between 18 and 29 years old in good health and CMV-seropositive. This sequence joins TRBV28 and TRBJ2-1; tentatively, D is TRBD2 (5 bases). Sequenced material: PBMCs. The CDR3 is CATPPPGNHNEQFF. In DNA form, the CDR3 reads TGTGCCACCCCACCTCCGGGGAACCACAATGAGCAGTTCTTC.